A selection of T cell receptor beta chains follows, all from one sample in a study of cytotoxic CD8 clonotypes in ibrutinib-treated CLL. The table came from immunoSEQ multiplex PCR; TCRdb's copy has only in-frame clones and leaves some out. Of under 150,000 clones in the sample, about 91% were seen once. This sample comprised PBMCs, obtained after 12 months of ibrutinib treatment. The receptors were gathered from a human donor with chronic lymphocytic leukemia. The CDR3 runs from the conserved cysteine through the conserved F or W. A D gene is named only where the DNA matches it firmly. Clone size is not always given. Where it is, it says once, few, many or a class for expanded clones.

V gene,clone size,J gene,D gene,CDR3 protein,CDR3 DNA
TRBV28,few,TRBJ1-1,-,CASSFNTIVGTEAFF,TGTGCCAGCAGTTTTAACACTATCGTGGGCACTGAAGCTTTCTTT
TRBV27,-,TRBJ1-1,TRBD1,CAGKDRGDTEAFF,TGTGCCGGCAAAGACAGGGGTGACACTGAAGCTTTCTTT
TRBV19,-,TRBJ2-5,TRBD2,CASTNPSGGQETQYF,TGTGCCAGTACCAACCCGTCGGGGGGGCAAGAGACCCAGTACTTC
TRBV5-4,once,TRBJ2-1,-,CASSPTYNEQFF,TGTGCCAGCAGCCCTACTTACAATGAGCAGTTCTTC
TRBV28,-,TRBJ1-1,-,CASEGPSGNRNTEAFF,TGTGCCAGCGAGGGGCCTTCAGGGAACCGGAACACTGAAGCTTTCTTT
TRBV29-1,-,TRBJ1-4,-,CSVLLNEKLFF,TGCAGCGTTCTCCTTAATGAAAAACTGTTTTTT
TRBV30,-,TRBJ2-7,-,CAWSVRVPDRSAWDYEQYF,TGTGCCTGGAGTGTGAGGGTCCCCGATCGAAGTGCGTGGGACTACGAGCAGTACTTC
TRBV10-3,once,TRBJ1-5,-,CAISGAGESNQPQHF,TGTGCCATCAGCGGCGCGGGGGAGAGCAATCAGCCCCAGCATTTT
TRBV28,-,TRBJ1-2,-,CASSFRTNYGYTF,TGTGCCAGCAGTTTTAGGACAAACTATGGCTACACCTTC
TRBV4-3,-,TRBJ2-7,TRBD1,CASSRSRGQVNSYEQYF,TGCGCCAGCAGCCGGTCGAGAGGACAGGTTAATTCCTACGAGCAGTACTTC
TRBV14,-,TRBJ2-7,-,CASSQLREQYF,TGTGCCAGCAGCCAACTTCGCGAGCAGTACTTC
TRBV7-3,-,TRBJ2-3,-,CASSLGVTGAWDTQYF,TGTGCCAGCAGCTTAGGGGTTACGGGAGCATGGGATACGCAGTATTTT
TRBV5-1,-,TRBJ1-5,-,CASSSTGQEDQPQHF,TGCGCCAGCAGCTCCACAGGGCAAGAGGATCAGCCCCAGCATTTT
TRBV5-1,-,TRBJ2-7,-,CASSDGIDSYEQYF,TGCGCCAGCAGCGACGGGATCGACTCCTACGAGCAGTACTTC
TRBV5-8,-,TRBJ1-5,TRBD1,CASSFAGTGHQPQHF,TGTGCCAGCAGCTTTGCCGGGACAGGGCATCAGCCCCAGCATTTT
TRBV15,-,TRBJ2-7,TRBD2,CATSREGLGTGEQYF,TGTGCCACCAGCAGAGAGGGACTAGGGACCGGCGAGCAGTACTTC
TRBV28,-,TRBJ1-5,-,CASSFPGNQPQHF,TGTGCCAGCAGTTTTCCTGGCAATCAGCCCCAGCATTTT
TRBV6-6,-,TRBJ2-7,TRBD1,CASSYSDRADEQYF,TGTGCCAGCAGTTACTCTGACAGGGCCGACGAGCAGTACTTC
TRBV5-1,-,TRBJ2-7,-,CASSVNLYEQYF,TGCGCCAGCAGCGTAAACCTATACGAGCAGTACTTC
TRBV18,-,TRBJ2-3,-,CASLRSGTPTDTQYF,TGTGCCAGCTTAAGGAGCGGGACACCCACAGATACGCAGTATTTT
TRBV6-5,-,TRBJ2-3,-,CASSYSRTPSDTQYF,TGTGCCAGCAGTTACTCCCGGACACCCTCGGATACGCAGTATTTT
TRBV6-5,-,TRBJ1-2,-,CASGFSAQSYTF,TGTGCCAGCGGGTTTTCGGCTCAGAGCTACACCTTC
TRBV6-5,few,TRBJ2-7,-,CATGVQGVHEQYF,TGTGCGACGGGAGTTCAGGGCGTCCACGAGCAGTACTTC
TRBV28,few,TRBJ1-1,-,CASSTLIFEAFF,TGTGCCAGCAGCACCTTGATCTTCGAAGCTTTCTTT
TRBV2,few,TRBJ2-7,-,CASGQDTTVYF,TGTGCCAGCGGGCAAGACACGACGGTGTACTTC
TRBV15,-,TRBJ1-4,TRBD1,CATLEAGTGGEKLFF,TGTGCCACCCTTGAAGCCGGGACAGGTGGTGAAAAACTGTTTTTT
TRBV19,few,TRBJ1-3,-,CASSMETAHTIYF,TGTGCCAGTAGTATGGAGACCGCTCACACCATATATTTT
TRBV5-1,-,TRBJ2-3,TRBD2,CASSLAGRETDTQYF,TGCGCCAGCAGCTTGGCCGGGAGGGAAACAGATACGCAGTATTTT
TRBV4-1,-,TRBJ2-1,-,CASSQDSKGGEQFF,TGCGCCAGCAGCCAAGATAGCAAGGGGGGTGAGCAGTTCTTC
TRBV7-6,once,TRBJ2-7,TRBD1,CASSLGPPSTGTGESEQYF,TGTGCCAGCAGCTTAGGGCCTCCGTCAACCGGGACAGGGGAAAGTGAGCAGTACTTC
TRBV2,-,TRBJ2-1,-,CASSEALRVGFF,TGTGCCAGCAGTGAAGCGTTGAGGGTAGGGTTCTTC
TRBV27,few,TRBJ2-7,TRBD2,CASAGVAGVNSYEQYF,TGTGCCAGCGCGGGGGTAGCGGGAGTAAATTCCTACGAGCAGTACTTC
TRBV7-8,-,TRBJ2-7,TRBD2,CASSLSGSASYEQYF,TGTGCCAGCAGCTTAAGCGGGAGCGCTTCCTACGAGCAGTACTTC
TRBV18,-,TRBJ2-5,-,CASSLLRVGGTQPRETQYF,TGTGCCAGCTCTCTTCTTCGTGTAGGGGGGACCCAGCCGCGGGAGACCCAGTACTTC
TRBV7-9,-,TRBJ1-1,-,CASSSAFQRYTEAFF,TGTGCCAGCAGCTCCGCCTTCCAGCGTTACACTGAAGCTTTCTTT
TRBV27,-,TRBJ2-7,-,CATSDGGAYEQYF,TGTGCCACCTCTGATGGCGGCGCCTACGAGCAGTACTTC
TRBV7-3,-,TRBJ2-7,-,CASSLMGGDDEQYF,TGTGCCAGCAGCTTAATGGGGGGTGACGACGAGCAGTACTTC
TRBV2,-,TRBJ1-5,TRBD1,CASSGTGGGNQPQHF,TGTGCCAGCAGCGGTACAGGGGGCGGAAATCAGCCCCAGCATTTT
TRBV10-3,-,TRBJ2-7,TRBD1,CAIRENRGEQYF,TGTGCCATCAGAGAGAACAGGGGCGAGCAGTACTTC
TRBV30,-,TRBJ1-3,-,CAWSVGNTIYF,TGTGCCTGGAGTGTGGGAAACACCATATATTTT
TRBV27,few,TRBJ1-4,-,CASSRRAATNEKLFF,TGTGCCAGCAGTCGCCGGGCCGCAACTAATGAAAAACTGTTTTTT
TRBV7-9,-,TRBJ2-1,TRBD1,CASSPGDRVTDNEQFF,TGTGCCAGCAGCCCGGGGGACAGGGTAACTGACAATGAGCAGTTCTTC
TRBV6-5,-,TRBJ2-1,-,CASSYSTAGLNEQFF,TGTGCCAGCAGTTACTCTACGGCCGGCTTAAATGAGCAGTTCTTC
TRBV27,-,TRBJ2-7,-,CASSWGPSYEQYF,TGTGCCAGCAGTTGGGGGCCCTCCTACGAGCAGTACTTC
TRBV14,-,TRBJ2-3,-,CASSQDWGRTDTQYF,TGTGCCAGCAGCCAAGATTGGGGGCGCACAGATACGCAGTATTTT
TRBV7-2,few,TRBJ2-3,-,CASSETGRQYF,TGTGCCAGCAGCGAAACCGGGAGGCAGTATTTT
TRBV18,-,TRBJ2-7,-,CASSPVTQLEQYF,TGTGCCAGCTCACCGGTAACTCAACTAGAGCAGTACTTC
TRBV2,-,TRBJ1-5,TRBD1,CASSDKGDRDQPQHF,TGTGCCAGCAGTGATAAGGGGGACAGAGATCAGCCCCAGCATTTT
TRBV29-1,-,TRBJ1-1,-,CSVRAANTEAFF,TGCAGCGTAAGGGCGGCAAACACTGAAGCTTTCTTT
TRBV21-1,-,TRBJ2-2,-,CASRRHRGPWGGELFF,TGTGCCAGCCGTAGACATAGAGGACCATGGGGCGGGGAGCTGTTTTTT